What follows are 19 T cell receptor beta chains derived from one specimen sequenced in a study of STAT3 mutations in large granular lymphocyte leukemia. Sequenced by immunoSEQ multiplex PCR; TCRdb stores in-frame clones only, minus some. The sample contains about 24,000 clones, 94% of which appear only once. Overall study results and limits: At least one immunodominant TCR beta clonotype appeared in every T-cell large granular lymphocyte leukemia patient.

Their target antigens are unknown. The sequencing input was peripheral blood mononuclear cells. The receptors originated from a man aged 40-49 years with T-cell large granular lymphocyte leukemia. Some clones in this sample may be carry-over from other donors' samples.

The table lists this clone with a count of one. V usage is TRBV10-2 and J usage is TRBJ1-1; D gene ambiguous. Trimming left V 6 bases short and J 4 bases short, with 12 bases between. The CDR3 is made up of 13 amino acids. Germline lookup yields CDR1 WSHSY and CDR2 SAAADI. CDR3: CASRDRWGTEAFF. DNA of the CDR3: TGCGCCAGCAGGGATCGTTGGGGCACTGAAGCTTTCTTT.

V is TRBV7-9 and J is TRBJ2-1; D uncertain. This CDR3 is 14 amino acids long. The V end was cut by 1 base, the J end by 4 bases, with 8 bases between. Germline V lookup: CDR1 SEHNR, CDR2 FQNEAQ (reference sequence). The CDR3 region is CASSLERRYNEQFF. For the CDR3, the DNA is TGTGCCAGCAGCTTAGAGAGGAGATACAATGAGCAGTTCTTC.

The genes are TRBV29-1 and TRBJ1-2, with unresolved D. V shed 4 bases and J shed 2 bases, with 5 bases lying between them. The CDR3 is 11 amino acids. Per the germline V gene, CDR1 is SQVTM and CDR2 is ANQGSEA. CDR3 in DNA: TGCAGCGTTGTGTTAAACTATGGCTACACCTTC. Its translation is CSVVLNYGYTF.

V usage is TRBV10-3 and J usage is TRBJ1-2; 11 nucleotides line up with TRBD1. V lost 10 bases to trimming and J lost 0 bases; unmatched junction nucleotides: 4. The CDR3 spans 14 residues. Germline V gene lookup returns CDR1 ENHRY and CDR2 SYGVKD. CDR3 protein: CANGQGAPNYGYTF. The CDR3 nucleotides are TGTGCCAATGGACAGGGGGCGCCTAACTATGGCTACACCTTC.

DNA for the CDR3: TGTGCCAGCAGCCCCGGGACAGAGAACTATGGCTACACCTTC. Amino acid sequence: CASSPGTENYGYTF. J is TRBJ1-2 and V is TRBV7-9; 7 nucleotides agree with TRBD1. Germline CDR1 reads SEHNR; CDR2 reads FQNEAQ (reference sequence). The CDR3 extends over 14 amino acids. The V gene end was trimmed by 5 bases and the J gene end by 2 bases; junction bases not matched to a gene: 5.

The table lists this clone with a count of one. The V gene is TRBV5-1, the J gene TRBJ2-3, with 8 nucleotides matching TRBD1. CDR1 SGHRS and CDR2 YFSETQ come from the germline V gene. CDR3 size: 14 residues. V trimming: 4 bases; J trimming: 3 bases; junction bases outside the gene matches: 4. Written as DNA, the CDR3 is TGCGCCAGCAGCGTCGACAGGGGAACAGATACGCAGTATTTT. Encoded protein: CASSVDRGTDTQYF.

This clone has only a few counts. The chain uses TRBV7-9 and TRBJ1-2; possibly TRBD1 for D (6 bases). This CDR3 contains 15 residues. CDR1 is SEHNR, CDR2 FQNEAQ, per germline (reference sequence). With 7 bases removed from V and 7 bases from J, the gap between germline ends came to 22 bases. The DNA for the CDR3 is TGTGCCAGCAACTTTGCCAGTCTCCCCAGGGGTGGCTACACCTTC. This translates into CASNFASLPRGGYTF.

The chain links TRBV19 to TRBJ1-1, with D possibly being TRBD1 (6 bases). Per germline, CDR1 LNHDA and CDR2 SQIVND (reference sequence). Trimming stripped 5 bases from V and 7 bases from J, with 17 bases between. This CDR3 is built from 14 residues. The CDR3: CASSGATGTREAFF. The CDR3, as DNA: TGTGCCAGTAGTGGGGCGACAGGTACCCGTGAAGCTTTCTTT. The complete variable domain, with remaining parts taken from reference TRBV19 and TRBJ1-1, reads DGGITQSPKYLFRKEGQNVTLSCEQNLNHDAMYWYRQDPGQGLRLIYYSQIVNDFQKGDIAEGYSVSREKKESFPLTVTSAQKNPTAFYLCASSGATGTREAFFGQGTRLTVV.

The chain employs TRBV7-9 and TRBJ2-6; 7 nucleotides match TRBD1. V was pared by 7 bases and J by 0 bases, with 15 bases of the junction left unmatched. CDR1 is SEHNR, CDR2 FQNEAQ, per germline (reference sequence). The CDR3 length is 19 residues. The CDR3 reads CASIWWGTDAYSGANVLTF. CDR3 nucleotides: TGTGCCAGCATCTGGTGGGGGACAGACGCATACTCTGGGGCCAACGTCCTGACTTTC.

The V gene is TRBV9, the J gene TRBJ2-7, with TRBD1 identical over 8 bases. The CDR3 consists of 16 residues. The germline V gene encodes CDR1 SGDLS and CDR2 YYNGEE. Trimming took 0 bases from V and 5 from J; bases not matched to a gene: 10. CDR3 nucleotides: TGTGCCAGCAGCGTAGGGTCCACAGGGGGGTTCGACGAGCAGTACTTC. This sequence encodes CASSVGSTGGFDEQYF.

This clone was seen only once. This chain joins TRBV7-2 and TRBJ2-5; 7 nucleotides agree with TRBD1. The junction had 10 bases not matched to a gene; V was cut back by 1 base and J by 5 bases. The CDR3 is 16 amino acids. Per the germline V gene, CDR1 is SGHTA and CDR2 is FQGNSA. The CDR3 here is CASSLGRTGSFETQYF. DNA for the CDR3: TGTGCCAGCAGCTTAGGGCGGACAGGTTCGTTTGAGACCCAGTACTTC.

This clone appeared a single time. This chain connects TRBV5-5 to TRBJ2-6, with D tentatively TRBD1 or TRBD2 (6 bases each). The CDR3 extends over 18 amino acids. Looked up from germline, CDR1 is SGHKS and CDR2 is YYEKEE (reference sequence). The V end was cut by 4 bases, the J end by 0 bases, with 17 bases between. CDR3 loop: CASSLGGDMHSGANVLTF. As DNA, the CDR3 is TGTGCCAGCAGCCTCGGCGGGGACATGCACTCTGGGGCCAACGTCCTGACTTTC.

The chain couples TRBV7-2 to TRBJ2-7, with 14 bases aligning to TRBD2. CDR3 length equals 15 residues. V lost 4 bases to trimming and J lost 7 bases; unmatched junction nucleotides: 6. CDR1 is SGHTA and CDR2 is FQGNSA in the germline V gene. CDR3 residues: CASSSRLAGGGEQYF. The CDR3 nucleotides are TGTGCCAGCAGCTCCCGACTAGCGGGGGGGGGTGAGCAGTACTTC.

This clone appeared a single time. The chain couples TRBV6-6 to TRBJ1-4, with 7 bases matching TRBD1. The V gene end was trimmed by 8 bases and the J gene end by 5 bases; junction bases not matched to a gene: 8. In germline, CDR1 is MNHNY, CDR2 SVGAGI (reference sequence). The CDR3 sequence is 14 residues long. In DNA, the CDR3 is TGTGCCAGCCGTAGGGACAGTGAGAATGAAAAACTGTTTTTT. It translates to CASRRDSENEKLFF.

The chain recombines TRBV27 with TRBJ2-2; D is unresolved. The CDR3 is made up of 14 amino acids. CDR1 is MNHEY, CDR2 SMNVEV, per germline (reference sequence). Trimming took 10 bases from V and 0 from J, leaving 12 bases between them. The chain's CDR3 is CATGRTANTGELFF. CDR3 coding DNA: TGTGCCACCGGTAGGACGGCGAACACCGGGGAGCTGTTTTTT.

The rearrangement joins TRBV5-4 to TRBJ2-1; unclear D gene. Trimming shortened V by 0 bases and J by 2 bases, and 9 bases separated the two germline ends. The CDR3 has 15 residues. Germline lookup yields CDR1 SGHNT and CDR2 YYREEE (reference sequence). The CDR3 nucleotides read TGTGCCAGCAGCTTGGAAGTGGCCCCCTACAATGAGCAGTTCTTC. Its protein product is CASSLEVAPYNEQFF.

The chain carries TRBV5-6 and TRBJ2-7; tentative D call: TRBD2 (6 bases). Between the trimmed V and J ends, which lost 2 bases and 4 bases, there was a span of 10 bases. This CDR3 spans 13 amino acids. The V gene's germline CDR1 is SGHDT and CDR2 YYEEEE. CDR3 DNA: TGTGCCAGCAGCTTATGGGGGGAATACGAGCAGTACTTC. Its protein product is CASSLWGEYEQYF.

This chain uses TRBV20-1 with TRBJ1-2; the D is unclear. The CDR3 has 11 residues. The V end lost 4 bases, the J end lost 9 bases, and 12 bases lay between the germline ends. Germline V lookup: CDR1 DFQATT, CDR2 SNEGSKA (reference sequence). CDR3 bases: TGCAGTGCTAAAACCGACGTGAGCTACACCTTC. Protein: CSAKTDVSYTF.

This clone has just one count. Here the CDR3 reads CAWGRGSNQPQHF. CDR3 nucleotides: TGTGCTTGGGGCCGGGGTAGCAATCAGCCCCAGCATTTT. The chain links TRBV28 to TRBJ1-5; possible D gene TRBD1, 5 bases. Germline lookup yields CDR1 MDHEN and CDR2 SYDVKM. This CDR3 spans 13 amino acids. Looking up the rest from reference TRBV28 and TRBJ1-5 gives the full variable domain: DVKVTQSSRYLVKRTGEKVFLECVQDMDHENMFWYRQDPGLGLRLIYFSYDVKMKEKGDIPEGYSVSREKKERFSLILESASTNQTSMYLCAWGRGSNQPQHFGDGTRLSIL.